One and the same sample provided the 5 T cell receptor beta chains below, sequenced in a study of blood T cell repertoires in COVID-19. Sequencing used immunoSEQ multiplex PCR; TCRdb keeps in-frame clones, though not all of them. The sample records about 100,000 clones, about 91% being singletons. Sequenced: peripheral blood. All receptors derive from a human donor in a cohort sampled during active COVID-19.

This clone has just one count. This chain connects TRBV6-1 to TRBJ2-7, with D tentatively TRBD2 (5 bases). This CDR3 has 17 amino acids. From germline, CDR1 is MNHNS and CDR2 SASEGT. V gave up 0 bases and J gave up 0 bases, with 15 bases separating them. For the CDR3, the DNA is TGTGCCAGCAGTGAAGCGCTGATAGCGAGAAGCTCCTACGAGCAGTACTTC. Translating it yields CASSEALIARSSYEQYF.

DNA of the CDR3: TGTGCCAGCAGCTTTGGACAGGGCAGGGCCCACAATGAGCAGTTCTTC. Translated: CASSFGQGRAHNEQFF. V is TRBV7-2 and J is TRBJ2-1; TRBD1 agrees at 8 bases. CDR1 is SGHTA, CDR2 FQGNSA, per germline. With 3 bases clipped from V and 5 bases from J, the junction kept 9 bases outside the gene matches. The CDR3 has 16 amino acids.

This chain uses TRBV4-2 with TRBJ2-3; D remains ambiguous. The CDR3 loop spans 15 amino acids. V was trimmed by 1 base and J by 2 bases, leaving 10 bases between them. Germline lookup yields CDR1 LGHNA and CDR2 YNFKEQ. The CDR3 bases are TGTGCCAGCAGCCAAGCCGTGGCTGCCACAGATACGCAGTATTTT. Its protein is CASSQAVAATDTQYF.

The chain links TRBV3-1 (or the pseudogene TRBV3-2) to TRBJ2-2; possible D gene TRBD1, 6 bases. The CDR3 has 16 amino acids. Germline V gene lookup returns CDR1 LGHDT and CDR2 YNNKEL (reference sequence). Trimming removed 4 bases from V and 5 bases from J, with 17 bases in between. The CDR3 DNA sequence: TGTGCCAGCAGCCCACCGGGACACCGGTCTACCGGGGAGCTGTTTTTT. It codes for CASSPPGHRSTGELFF.

This chain uses TRBV19 with TRBJ2-7; 13 bases map to TRBD2. Trimming at V came to 5 bases and at J to 5 bases, leaving 6 bases not matched to a gene. This CDR3 region has 15 residues. Germline assignment: CDR1 LNHDA and CDR2 SQIVND (reference sequence). CDR3 protein: CASSLGTSGTHEQYF. The CDR3 DNA reads as TGTGCCAGTAGTCTCGGGACTAGCGGGACCCACGAGCAGTACTTC.